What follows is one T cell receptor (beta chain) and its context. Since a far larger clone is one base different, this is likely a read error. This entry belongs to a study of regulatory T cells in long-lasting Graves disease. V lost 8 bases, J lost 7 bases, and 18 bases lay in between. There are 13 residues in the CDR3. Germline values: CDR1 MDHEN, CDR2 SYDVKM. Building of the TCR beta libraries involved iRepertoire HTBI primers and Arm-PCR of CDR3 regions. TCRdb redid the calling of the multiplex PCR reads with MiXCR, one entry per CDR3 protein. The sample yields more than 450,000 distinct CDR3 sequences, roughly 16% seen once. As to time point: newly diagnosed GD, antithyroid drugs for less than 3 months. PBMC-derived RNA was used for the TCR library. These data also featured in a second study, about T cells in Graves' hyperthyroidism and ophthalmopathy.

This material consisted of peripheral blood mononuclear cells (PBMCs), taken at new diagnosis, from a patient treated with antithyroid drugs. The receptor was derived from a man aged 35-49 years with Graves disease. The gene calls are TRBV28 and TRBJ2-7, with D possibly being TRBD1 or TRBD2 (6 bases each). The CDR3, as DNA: TGTGCCAGCGCGGAGGGGGTTGAGACTGAGCAGTACTTC. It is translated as CASAEGVETEQYF. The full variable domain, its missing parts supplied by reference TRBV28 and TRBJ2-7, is DVKVTQSSRYLVKRTGEKVFLECVQDMDHENMFWYRQDPGLGLRLIYFSYDVKMKEKGDIPEGYSVSREKKERFSLILESASTNQTSMYLCASAEGVETEQYFGPGTRLTVT.